This T cell receptor beta chain was sequenced for a study of T cells after yellow fever vaccination. Study results and caveats: Across the CD4 and CD8 compartments, a small share of clonotypes was present in both.

The CDR3 consists of 14 residues. Germline V CDR1 and CDR2: SGHTS, YDEGEE. Trimming removed 7 bases from V and 2 bases from J; junction bases left unmatched: 9. One entry per CDR3 protein, called by TCRdb with MiXCR from the 5' RACE reads. Of roughly 15,000 distinct CDR3 sequences in the sample, 6% to 9.5% were seen once. This clonotype is labeled as medium-sized. The receptor was derived from a man aged 18-30 years who received the YFV17D yellow fever vaccine. Source: PBMCs, either bulk or a sorted T-cell subset (CD4+, CD8+, memory, or dextramer-sorted; not recorded which), taken on the day of the yellow fever booster vaccination. This chain joins TRBV5-8 and TRBJ2-7; 7 bases are a match to TRBD1. In DNA, the CDR3 is TGTGCCAGCGCCCATCCACAGGGGACCTACGAGCAGTACTTC. Its translation: CASAHPQGTYEQYF.